This T cell receptor beta chain comes out of a study of shared clonotypes between healthy human individuals. Whole-study results and caveats: Investigators expected sequencing depth to affect clonotype sharing among donors.

A note on this clone: Its matching antigen is unknown. The same CDR3 also results from other DNA sequences found in this sample.

Trimming took 3 bases from V and 4 from J; bases not matched to a gene: 4. Germline V gene sequence: CDR1 KGHSH, CDR2 LQKENI. This CDR3 comprises 14 residues. Produced via immunoSEQ multiplex PCR; TCRdb's table is partial and in-frame only. The sample lists fewer than 1.8 million clones, around 98.5% seen once, with about 0.34% in the top ten. The TCR was taken from a man aged 30 to 39 in good health. Material for sequencing was naive CD4+ T cells sorted from blood. The subset is: CD45RA+ positively selected. The chain links TRBV18 to TRBJ1-1; TRBD1 matches 8 bases. This CDR3 is CASSPGQGSTEAFF. The CDR3 coding sequence is TGTGCCAGCTCACCCGGACAGGGAAGCACTGAAGCTTTCTTT.